A selection of T cell receptor beta chains follows, all from one sample in a study of regulatory T cells in long-lasting Graves disease. TCRdb redid the calling of the multiplex PCR reads with MiXCR, one entry per CDR3 protein. The sample records 580,000 or so distinct CDR3 sequences, 15% to 20% being singletons. These sequences were also reported in another study, on T cells in Graves' hyperthyroidism and ophthalmopathy.

The sequencing used peripheral blood mononuclear cells (PBMCs), collected at new diagnosis, from a patient treated with antithyroid drugs. The receptors originated from a man between 18 and 29 years old with Graves disease. Both conserved end residues are part of each CDR3. D genes are given only for firm matches. Size is stated for part of the rows, as once, few or many counts, or as a class when the clone is expanded.

>many|TRBV28|TRBJ1-2|.
TGTGCCAGCAGTTTGTCACAGCCGGTTAACTATGGCTACACCTTC
CASSLSQPVNYGYTF
>.|TRBV18|TRBJ2-5|TRBD2
TGTGCCAGCTCACAGTCGGGAGGGCCGGAAGTAGAGACCCAGTACTTC
CASSQSGGPEVETQYF
>many|TRBV7-9|TRBJ1-1|TRBD1
TGTGCCAGCAGCCCCCTCGGACAGGGGATGTCGAGGACTGAAGCTTTCTTT
CASSPLGQGMSRTEAFF
>many|TRBV3-1|TRBJ1-2|.
TGTGCCAGCTCACCAGGGGACTATGGCTACACCTTC
CASSPGDYGYTF
>few|TRBV6-1|TRBJ1-1|.
TGTGCCAGCACCACACGCTCGGAAACCATGACTGAAGCTTTCTTT
CASTTRSETMTEAFF
>few|TRBV6-6|TRBJ2-4|TRBD2
TGTGCCAGCAGTTACGTTCCTAGCGGGGGCAACATTCAGTACTTC
CASSYVPSGGNIQYF
>.|TRBV27|TRBJ2-3|TRBD2
TGTGCCAGCAGTAGCCGGATAGCGGGAACAGATACGCAGTATTTT
CASSSRIAGTDTQYF
>.|TRBV28|TRBJ2-7|.
TGTGCCCACGCGAGGGATCTCGGCGAGCAGTACTTC
CAHARDLGEQYF
>few|TRBV11-2|TRBJ2-1|.
TGTGCCAGCAGATCATTGAAGGGGAGATCCTACAATGAGCAGTTCTTC
CASRSLKGRSYNEQFF
>many|TRBV12-3/TRBV12-4|TRBJ1-2|.
TGTGCCAGCAGTTTCCACAGTAACTATGGCTACACCTTC
CASSFHSNYGYTF
>many|TRBV7-2|TRBJ2-3|TRBD2
TGTGCCAGCAGCTTAGGTAGCGGGGAGGGCACAGATACGCAGTATTTT
CASSLGSGEGTDTQYF
>few|TRBV12-5|TRBJ2-5|.
TGTGCTAGTGGTTCAAACCCCTATACCCAAGAGACCCAGTACTTC
CASGSNPYTQETQYF
>many|TRBV12-3/TRBV12-4|TRBJ2-5|TRBD1
TGTGCCAGCACCGGGGACAGGGGCGATCGGAAGACCCAGTACTTC
CASTGDRGDRKTQYF
>many|TRBV20-1|TRBJ1-1|.
TGCAGTGCTAGAGGAGGGAATATGAACACTGAAGCTTTCTTT
CSARGGNMNTEAFF
>.|TRBV18|TRBJ1-1|TRBD1
TGTGCCAGCTCACCCGGGACAGGGGGAGCCACTGAAGCTTTCTTT
CASSPGTGGATEAFF
>.|TRBV10-2|TRBJ1-5|TRBD1
TGCGCCAGCAGCCGGGACAGGTGGAGCAATCAGCCCCAGCATTTT
CASSRDRWSNQPQHF
>many|TRBV11-3|TRBJ2-5|.
TGTGCCAGCAGCTTAACTAGTACCGAGACCCAGTACTTC
CASSLTSTETQYF
>few|TRBV9|TRBJ2-7|.
TGTGCCAGCAGCGTAGGTTTAGCGGCGAATTACGAGCAGTACTTC
CASSVGLAANYEQYF
>many|TRBV30|TRBJ1-1|.
TGTGCCTGGAGTGTGCAGACACCTGAAGCTTTCTTT
CAWSVQTPEAFF
>many|TRBV7-3|TRBJ2-3|.
TGTGCCAGCAGCCCCTATGTGTCAGATACGCAGTATTTT
CASSPYVSDTQYF
>.|TRBV5-1|TRBJ2-5|.
TGCGCCAGCAGCCCAGGGGCTGAGGAGACCCAGTACTTC
CASSPGAEETQYF
>many|TRBV20-1|TRBJ1-2|TRBD1
TGCAGTGCCAACGACAGGGAGGCCTATGGCTACACCTTC
CSANDREAYGYTF
>few|TRBV30|TRBJ1-1|.
TGTGCCTGGAGGCAGACTGACCGATACACTGAAGCTTTCTTT
CAWRQTDRYTEAFF